This T cell receptor beta chain derives from a study of blood T cell repertoires in COVID-19. The overall study: Samples representing acute and convalescent COVID-19 were sourced from the United States, Italy and Spain.

In the original analysis: Counts of nucleated cells, estimated from reference gene primer amplification, were obtained. Using immunoSEQ multiplex PCR, the repertoire was profiled, and TCRdb retains in-frame clones only, with some absent. That table is the source of V, J and clone size, and D and trimming were worked out from the DNA. The profile shows some 170,000 clones, 75% to 90% of them singletons. Germline loops: CDR1 MDHEN, CDR2 SYDVKM. The ends were cut back, 7 bases at V and 0 bases at J, with 7 bases in the middle. The CDR3 has 13 residues. The chain recombines TRBV28 with TRBJ1-3; possibly TRBD1 for D (6 bases). Sequences were obtained from peripheral blood. This clonotype was sampled from a human donor in a cohort sampled during active COVID-19. The CDR3 is CASKDSSGNTIYF. CDR3 nucleotides: TGTGCCAGCAAGGACAGCTCTGGAAACACCATATATTTT. Combining the CDR3 with reference TRBV28 and TRBJ1-3 gives the whole variable domain DVKVTQSSRYLVKRTGEKVFLECVQDMDHENMFWYRQDPGLGLRLIYFSYDVKMKEKGDIPEGYSVSREKKERFSLILESASTNQTSMYLCASKDSSGNTIYFGEGSWLTVV.